This T cell receptor (beta chain) was documented in a study of cytomegalovirus exposure and HLA in healthy donors. Study-level points and caveats: It was reported that the classifier diagnosed cytomegalovirus status with high specificity and sensitivity in both the original and validation cohorts. Within a later analysis, the majority of CMV-associated TCR beta chains appeared HLA-restricted.

With respect to this clone: The antigen is not known.

Germline V CDR1 and CDR2: GTSNPN, SVGIG (reference sequence). The CDR3 has 15 amino acids. V was clipped by 5 bases and J by 1 base; unmatched bases: 7. PCR was performed using 60 Vbeta and 13 Jbeta primers. Method: immunoSEQ multiplex PCR; TCRdb's copy keeps in-frame clones and lacks some. The table records 130,000 or so clones, around four fifths of them present only once. The sample taken for sequencing was PBMCs. This TCR derives from a woman aged 40 to 49 in good health and CMV-seronegative. This chain uses TRBV30 with TRBJ2-7, with TRBD2 matching over 11 bases. This CDR3 is CAWGTSGVTSYEQYF. DNA for the CDR3: TGTGCCTGGGGGACTAGCGGAGTTACATCCTACGAGCAGTACTTC.